Below, 9 T cell receptor beta chains from the same sample are listed, as sequenced in a study of radiotherapy plus CTLA-4 blockade in lung cancer. TCRdb's table, derived via immunoSEQ multiplex PCR, lists solely in-frame clones and lacks some. Here the sample spans approximately 60,000 clones, approximately 80% being singletons. Material: peripheral blood, obtained from a patient treated with radiotherapy plus ipilimumab. The receptors shown here come from a human donor with non-small cell lung cancer who had a complete response to radiotherapy plus ipilimumab.

The rearrangement joins TRBV5-1 to TRBJ2-3; D could derive from TRBD1 or TRBD2 (6 bases each). The CDR3 extends over 15 amino acids. The germline V gene has CDR1 SGHRS and CDR2 YFSETQ. The V and J ends lost 6 bases and 1 base respectively, with 15 bases between them. CDR3 DNA: TGCGCCAGCACCGGAGGGGGAGCCGGCACAGATACGCAGTATTTT. This encodes CASTGGGAGTDTQYF.

V and J are TRBV5-4 and TRBJ1-3; D gene uncertain. Trimming shortened V by 4 bases and J by 0 bases, and 8 bases separated the two germline ends. CDR1 is SGHNT and CDR2 is YYREEE in the germline V gene (reference sequence). The CDR3 has 14 residues. CDR3 loop: CASSEWSSGNTIYF. Here the CDR3 DNA reads TGTGCCAGCAGCGAATGGAGCTCTGGAAACACCATATATTTT. Full variable domain (outside the CDR3, taken from reference TRBV5-4 and TRBJ1-3): ETGVTQSPTHLIKTRGQQVTLRCSSQSGHNTVSWYQQALGQGPQFIFQYYREEENGRGNFPPRFSGLQFPNYSSELNVNALELDDSALYLCASSEWSSGNTIYFGEGSWLTVV.

In its sample, this clone was seen a few times. The sample carries other DNA sequences with the same CDR3. This sequence joins TRBV29-1 and TRBJ2-3; D perhaps matches TRBD2 (6 bases). In germline, CDR1 is SQVTM, CDR2 ANQGSEA. This CDR3 is 14 amino acids long. The V end lost 3 bases, the J end lost 2 bases, and 12 bases lay between the germline ends. This CDR3 is CSVDGGANTDTQYF. The CDR3 DNA follows: TGCAGCGTTGATGGCGGGGCGAACACAGATACGCAGTATTTT.

The V gene is TRBV7-2, the J gene TRBJ1-5, with D uncertain. V was trimmed by 2 bases and J by 3 bases, leaving 11 bases between them. Germline CDR1 reads SGHTA; CDR2 reads FQGNSA. The CDR3 runs 15 residues. For the CDR3, the DNA is TGTGCCAGCAGCTTAACGGTTAACCTCAATCAGCCCCAGCATTTT. Its protein product is CASSLTVNLNQPQHF.

V is TRBV6-1 and J is TRBJ2-7; 8 bases are a match to TRBD1. Trimming took 7 bases from V and 1 from J; bases not matched to a gene: 9. This CDR3 region has 15 residues. Germline V gene sequence: CDR1 MNHNS, CDR2 SASEGT. The CDR3: CASTSRTGYSYEQYF. Written as DNA, the CDR3 is TGTGCCAGCACGAGTCGGACAGGGTATTCCTACGAGCAGTACTTC.

The rearrangement joins TRBV5-6 to TRBJ2-2, with D possibly TRBD1 on 6 matching bases. The germline CDR1 and CDR2 sequences are SGHDT and YYEEEE. The germline V and J ends were trimmed by 1 base and 5 bases, with 12 bases remaining between them. The CDR3 runs 15 residues. For the CDR3, the DNA is TGTGCCAGCAGCTTGAGGGGACAAACGACCGGGGAGCTGTTTTTT. Protein sequence: CASSLRGQTTGELFF.

The rearrangement uses TRBV7-9 and TRBJ1-6; a possible D gene is TRBD1 (6 bases). Germline V gene data show CDR1 as SEHNR and CDR2 as FQNEAQ (reference sequence). The ends were cut back, 5 bases at V and 10 bases at J, with 12 bases in the middle. The CDR3 runs 13 residues. CDR3 sequence (DNA): TGTGCCAGCAGCGGGGGGCGGGCCTCACCCCTCCACTTT. Translated, it gives CASSGGRASPLHF.

This chain uses TRBV25-1 with TRBJ1-3; perhaps TRBD1 as D (6 bases). This CDR3 region has 16 residues. Trimming pared 4 bases from V and 3 bases from J, leaving 16 bases between. Germline V CDR1 and CDR2: MGHDK, SYGVNS. The CDR3 protein is CASSAQRGAFGNTIYF. CDR3 sequence (DNA): TGTGCCAGCAGTGCCCAGCGGGGGGCTTTTGGAAACACCATATATTTT.

The chain links TRBV11-2 to TRBJ2-2; TRBD1 might be the D (6 bases). Germline CDR1 and CDR2: SGHAT and FQNNGV. V was trimmed by 5 bases and J by 3 bases, leaving 16 bases between them. The CDR3 loop spans 16 amino acids. The CDR3 spells CASSPLMGQHTGELFF. The CDR3, as DNA: TGTGCCAGCAGCCCGTTGATGGGACAACACACCGGGGAGCTGTTTTTT. Full variable domain (outside the CDR3, taken from reference TRBV11-2 and TRBJ2-2): EAGVAQSPRYKIIEKRQSVAFWCNPISGHATLYWYQQILGQGPKLLIQFQNNGVVDDSQLPKDRFSAERLKGVDSTLKIQPAKLEDSAVYLCASSPLMGQHTGELFFGEGSRLTVL.